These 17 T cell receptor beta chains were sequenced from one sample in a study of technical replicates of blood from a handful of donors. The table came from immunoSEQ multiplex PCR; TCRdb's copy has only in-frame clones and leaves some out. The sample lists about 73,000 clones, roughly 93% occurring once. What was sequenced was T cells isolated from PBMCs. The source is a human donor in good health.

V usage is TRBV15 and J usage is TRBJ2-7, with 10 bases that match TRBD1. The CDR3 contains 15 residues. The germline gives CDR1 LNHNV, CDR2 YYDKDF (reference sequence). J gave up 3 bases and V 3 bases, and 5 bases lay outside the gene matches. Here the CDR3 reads CATSSGTGDLYEQYF. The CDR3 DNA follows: TGTGCCACCAGCAGCGGGACAGGGGACCTCTACGAGCAGTACTTC.

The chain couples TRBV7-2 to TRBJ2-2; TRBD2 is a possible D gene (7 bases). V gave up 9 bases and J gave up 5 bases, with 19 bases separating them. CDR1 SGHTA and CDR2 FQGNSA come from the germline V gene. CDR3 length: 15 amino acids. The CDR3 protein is CASWRGGGETGELFF. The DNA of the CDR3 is TGTGCCAGTTGGAGGGGGGGAGGTGAAACCGGGGAGCTGTTTTTT.

The CDR3: CAWTLQGSTEAFF. The CDR3 nucleotides are TGTGCCTGGACTCTACAGGGGTCCACTGAAGCTTTCTTT. V usage is TRBV30 and J usage is TRBJ1-1, with 7 bases fitting TRBD1. V shed 4 bases and J 4 bases; nucleotides not matched to a gene: 6. The CDR3 covers 13 residues. Germline V gene data show CDR1 as GTSNPN and CDR2 as SVGIG (reference sequence).

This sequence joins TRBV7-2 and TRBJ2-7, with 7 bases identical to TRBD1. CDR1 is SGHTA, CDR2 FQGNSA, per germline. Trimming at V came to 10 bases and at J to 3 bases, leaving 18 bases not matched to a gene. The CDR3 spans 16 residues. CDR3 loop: CANSKFGTVGHYEQYF. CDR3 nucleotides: TGTGCCAACTCGAAATTTGGGACAGTAGGCCACTACGAGCAGTACTTC.

The CDR3 loop is CASSLRGGPYEQYF. CDR3 bases: TGTGCCAGCAGCTTGCGGGGGGGCCCGTACGAGCAGTACTTC. The chain combines TRBV7-3 with TRBJ2-7, with TRBD2 identical over 9 bases. The junction had 4 bases not matched to a gene; V was cut back by 3 bases and J by 4 bases. In germline, CDR1 is SGHTA, CDR2 FQGTGA. This CDR3 is built from 14 residues.

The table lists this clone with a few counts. The chain's CDR3 is CALGGTNTEAFF. The CDR3 DNA is TGTGCCCTCGGGGGTACGAACACTGAAGCTTTCTTT. The genes are TRBV6-1 and TRBJ1-1; possible D gene TRBD1, 5 bases. V lost 11 bases and J lost 1, with 11 bases in between. The germline V gene encodes CDR1 MNHNS and CDR2 SASEGT. CDR3 length: 12 residues.

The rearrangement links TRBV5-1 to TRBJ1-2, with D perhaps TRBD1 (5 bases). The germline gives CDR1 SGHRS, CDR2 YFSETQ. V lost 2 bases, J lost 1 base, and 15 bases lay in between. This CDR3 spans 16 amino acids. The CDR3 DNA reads TGCGCCAGCAGCTTTGACAGTTTCAGAATTAACTATGGCTACACCTTC. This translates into CASSFDSFRINYGYTF.

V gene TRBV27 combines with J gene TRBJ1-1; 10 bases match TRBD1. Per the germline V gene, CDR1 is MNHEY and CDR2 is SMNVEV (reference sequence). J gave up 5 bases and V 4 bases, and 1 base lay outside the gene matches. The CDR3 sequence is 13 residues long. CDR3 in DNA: TGTGCCAGCAGTTGGGGACAGGGGACTGAAGCTTTCTTT. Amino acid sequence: CASSWGQGTEAFF.

CDR3 in amino acids: CASSLLPGAGSQETQYF. The CDR3 nucleotides are TGCGCCAGCAGCTTATTGCCAGGAGCGGGGAGTCAAGAGACCCAGTACTTC. This sequence joins TRBV5-1 and TRBJ2-5; 7 bases align to TRBD2. CDR1 is SGHRS and CDR2 is YFSETQ in the germline V gene. Trimming took 2 bases from V and 2 from J; bases not matched to a gene: 12. The length of the CDR3 is 17 residues.

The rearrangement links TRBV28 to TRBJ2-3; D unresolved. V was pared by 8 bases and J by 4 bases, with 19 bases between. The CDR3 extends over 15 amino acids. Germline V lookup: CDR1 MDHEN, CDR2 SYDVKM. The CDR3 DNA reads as TGTGCCAGCTCAGACCAAGGCCGTGCGGCAGATACGCAGTATTTT. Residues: CASSDQGRAADTQYF.

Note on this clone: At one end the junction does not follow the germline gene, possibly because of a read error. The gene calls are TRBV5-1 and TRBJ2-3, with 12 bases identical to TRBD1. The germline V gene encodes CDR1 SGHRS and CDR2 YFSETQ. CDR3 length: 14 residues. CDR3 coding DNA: TGCGCCAGCAGCGGGACAGGGGGCACGGATACGCAGTATTTT. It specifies CASSGTGGTDTQYF.

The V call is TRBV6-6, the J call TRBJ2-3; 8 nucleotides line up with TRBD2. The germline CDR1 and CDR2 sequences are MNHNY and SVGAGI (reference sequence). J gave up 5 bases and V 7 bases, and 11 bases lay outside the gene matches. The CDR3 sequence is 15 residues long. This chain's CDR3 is CASTPRGGVGDTQYF. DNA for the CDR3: TGTGCCAGCACCCCCCGGGGGGGAGTTGGAGATACGCAGTATTTT.

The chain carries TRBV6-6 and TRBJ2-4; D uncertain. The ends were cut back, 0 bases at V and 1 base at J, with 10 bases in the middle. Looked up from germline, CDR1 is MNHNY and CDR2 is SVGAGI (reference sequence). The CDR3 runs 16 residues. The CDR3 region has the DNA TGTGCCAGCAGTTACTCTATGGGCCCGGCCAAAAACATTCAGTACTTC. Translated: CASSYSMGPAKNIQYF.

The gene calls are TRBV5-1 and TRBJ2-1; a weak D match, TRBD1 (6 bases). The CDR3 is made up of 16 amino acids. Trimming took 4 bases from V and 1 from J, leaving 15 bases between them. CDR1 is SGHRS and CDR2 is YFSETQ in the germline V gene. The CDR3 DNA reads TGCGCCAGCAGCATCGCACAGGGCTCATCCTACAATGAGCAGTTCTTC. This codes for CASSIAQGSSYNEQFF.

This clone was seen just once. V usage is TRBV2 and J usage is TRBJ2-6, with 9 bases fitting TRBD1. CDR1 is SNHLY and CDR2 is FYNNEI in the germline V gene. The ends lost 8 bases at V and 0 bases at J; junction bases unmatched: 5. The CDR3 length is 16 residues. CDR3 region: CASGTGTSSGANVLTF. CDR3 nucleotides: TGTGCCAGCGGGACAGGGACATCCTCTGGGGCCAACGTCCTGACTTTC.

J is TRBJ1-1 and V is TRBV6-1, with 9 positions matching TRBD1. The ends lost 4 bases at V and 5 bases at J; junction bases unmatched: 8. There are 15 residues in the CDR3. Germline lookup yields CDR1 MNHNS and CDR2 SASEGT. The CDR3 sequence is CASSGGDRAGTEAFF. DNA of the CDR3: TGTGCCAGCAGTGGAGGGGACAGGGCTGGGACTGAAGCTTTCTTT.

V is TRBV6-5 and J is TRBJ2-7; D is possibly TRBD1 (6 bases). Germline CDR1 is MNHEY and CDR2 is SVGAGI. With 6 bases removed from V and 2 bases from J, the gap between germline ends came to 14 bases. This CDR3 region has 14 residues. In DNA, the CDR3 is TGTGCCAGCAGCCTTAGACAGGTCGCCTACGAGCAGTACTTC. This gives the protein CASSLRQVAYEQYF.